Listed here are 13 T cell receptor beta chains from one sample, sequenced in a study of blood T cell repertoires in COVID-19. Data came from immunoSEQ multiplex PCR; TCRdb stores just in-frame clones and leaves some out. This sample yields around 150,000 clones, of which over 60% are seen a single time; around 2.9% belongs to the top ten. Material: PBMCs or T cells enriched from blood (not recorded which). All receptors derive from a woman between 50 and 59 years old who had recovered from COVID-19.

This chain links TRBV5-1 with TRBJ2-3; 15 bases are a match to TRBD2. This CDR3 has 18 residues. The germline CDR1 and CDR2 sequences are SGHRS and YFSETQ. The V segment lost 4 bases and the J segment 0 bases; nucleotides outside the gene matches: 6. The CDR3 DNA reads TGCGCCAGCAGCCCGGGACTAGCGGGGGGCACTAGCACAGATACGCAGTATTTT. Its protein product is CASSPGLAGGTSTDTQYF.

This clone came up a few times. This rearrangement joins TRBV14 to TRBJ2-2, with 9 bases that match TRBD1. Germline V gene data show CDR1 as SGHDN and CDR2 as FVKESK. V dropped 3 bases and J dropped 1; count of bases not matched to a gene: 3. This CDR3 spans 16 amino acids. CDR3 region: CASSHRTGENTGELFF. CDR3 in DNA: TGTGCCAGCAGCCACCGGACAGGGGAGAACACCGGGGAGCTGTTTTTT.

This chain's CDR3 is CASSLREGAVGNIQYF. The DNA for the CDR3 is TGCGCCAGCAGCTTACGAGAGGGAGCAGTCGGAAACATTCAGTACTTC. The chain joins TRBV5-1 to TRBJ2-4; D is possibly TRBD2 (5 bases). Between the trimmed V and J ends, which lost 2 bases and 6 bases, there was a span of 18 bases. CDR3 length: 16 amino acids. Germline-derived CDR1 and CDR2 are SGHRS and YFSETQ.

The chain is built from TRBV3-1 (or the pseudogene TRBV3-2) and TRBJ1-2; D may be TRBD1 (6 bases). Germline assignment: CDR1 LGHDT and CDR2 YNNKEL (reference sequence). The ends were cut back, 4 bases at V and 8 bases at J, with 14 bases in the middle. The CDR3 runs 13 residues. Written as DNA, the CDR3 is TGTGCCAGCAGCCCCTTTCAGGGGAACGGCTACACCTTC. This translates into CASSPFQGNGYTF.

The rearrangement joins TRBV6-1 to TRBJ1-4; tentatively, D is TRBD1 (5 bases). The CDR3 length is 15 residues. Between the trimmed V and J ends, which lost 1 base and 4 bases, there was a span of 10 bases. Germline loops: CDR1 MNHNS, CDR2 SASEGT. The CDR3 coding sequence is TGTGCCAGCAGTGAAGACAGGACGATTAATGAAAAACTGTTTTTT. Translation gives CASSEDRTINEKLFF.

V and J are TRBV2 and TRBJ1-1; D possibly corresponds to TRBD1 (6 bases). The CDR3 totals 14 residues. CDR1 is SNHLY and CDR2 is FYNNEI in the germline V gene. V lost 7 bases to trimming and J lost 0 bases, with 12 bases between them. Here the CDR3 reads CASNPDSMNTEAFF. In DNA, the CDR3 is TGTGCCAGCAATCCGGACAGCATGAACACTGAAGCTTTCTTT.

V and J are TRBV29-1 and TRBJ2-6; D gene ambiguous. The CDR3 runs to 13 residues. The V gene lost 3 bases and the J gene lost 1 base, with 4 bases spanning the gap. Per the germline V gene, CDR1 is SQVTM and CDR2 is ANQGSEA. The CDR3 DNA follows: TGCAGCGTTGAGGCATCTGGGGCCAACGTCCTGACTTTC. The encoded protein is CSVEASGANVLTF.

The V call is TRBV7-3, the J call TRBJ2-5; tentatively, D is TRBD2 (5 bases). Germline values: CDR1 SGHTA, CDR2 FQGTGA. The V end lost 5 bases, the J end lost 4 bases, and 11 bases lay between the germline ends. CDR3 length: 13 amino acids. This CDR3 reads CASSRAVRETQYF. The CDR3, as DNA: TGTGCCAGCAGCAGAGCGGTCCGAGAGACCCAGTACTTC.

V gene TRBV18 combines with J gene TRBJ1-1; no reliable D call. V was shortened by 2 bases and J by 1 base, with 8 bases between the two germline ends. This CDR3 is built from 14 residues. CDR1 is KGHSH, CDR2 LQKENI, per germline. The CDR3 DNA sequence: TGTGCCAGCTCACCAGCGGCCCCGAACACTGAAGCTTTCTTT. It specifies CASSPAAPNTEAFF.

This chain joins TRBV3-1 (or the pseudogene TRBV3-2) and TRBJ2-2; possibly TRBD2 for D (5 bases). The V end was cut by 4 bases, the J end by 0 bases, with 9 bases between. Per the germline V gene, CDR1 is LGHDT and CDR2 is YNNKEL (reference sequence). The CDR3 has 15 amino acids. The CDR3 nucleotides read TGTGCCAGCAGCCCCCGGGATTCGAACACCGGGGAGCTGTTTTTT. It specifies CASSPRDSNTGELFF.

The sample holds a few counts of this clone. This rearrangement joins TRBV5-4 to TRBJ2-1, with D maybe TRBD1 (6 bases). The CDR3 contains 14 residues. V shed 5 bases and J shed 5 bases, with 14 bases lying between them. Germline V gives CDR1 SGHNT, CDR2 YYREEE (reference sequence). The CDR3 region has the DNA TGTGCCAGCAGTAAGACAGGAAAAGACAATGAGCAGTTCTTC. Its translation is CASSKTGKDNEQFF.

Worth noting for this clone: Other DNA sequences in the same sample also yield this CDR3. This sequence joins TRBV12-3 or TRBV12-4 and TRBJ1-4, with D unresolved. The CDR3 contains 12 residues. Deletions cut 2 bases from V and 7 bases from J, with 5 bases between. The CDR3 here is CASSLTGEKLFF. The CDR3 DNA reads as TGTGCCAGCAGTTTAACCGGTGAAAAACTGTTTTTT.

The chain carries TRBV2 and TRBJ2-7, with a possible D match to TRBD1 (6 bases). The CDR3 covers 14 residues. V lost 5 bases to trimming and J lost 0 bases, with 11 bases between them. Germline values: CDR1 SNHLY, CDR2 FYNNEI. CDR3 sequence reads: CASSRTAPSYEQYF. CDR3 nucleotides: TGTGCCAGCAGTAGGACAGCTCCCTCCTACGAGCAGTACTTC.